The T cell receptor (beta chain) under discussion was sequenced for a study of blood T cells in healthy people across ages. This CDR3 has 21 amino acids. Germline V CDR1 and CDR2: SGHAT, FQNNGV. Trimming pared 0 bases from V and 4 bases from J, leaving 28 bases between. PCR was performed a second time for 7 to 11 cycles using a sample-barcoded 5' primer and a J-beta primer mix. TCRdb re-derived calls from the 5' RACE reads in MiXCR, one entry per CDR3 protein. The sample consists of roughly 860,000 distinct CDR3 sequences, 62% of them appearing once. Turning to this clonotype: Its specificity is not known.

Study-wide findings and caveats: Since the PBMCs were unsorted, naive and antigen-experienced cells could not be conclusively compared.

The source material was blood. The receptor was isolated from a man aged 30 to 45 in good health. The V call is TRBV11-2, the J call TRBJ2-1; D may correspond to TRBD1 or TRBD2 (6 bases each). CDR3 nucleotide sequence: TGTGCCAGCAGCTTAGAGAGGCGCAGGGGTCCCTGGGAGGTGCGTTACAATGAGCAGTTCTTC. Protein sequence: CASSLERRRGPWEVRYNEQFF.